Below, 24 T cell receptor beta chains from the same sample are listed, as sequenced in a study of identifying expanded T cells in peripheral blood. Sequencing was performed with immunoSEQ multiplex PCR; in TCRdb, only in-frame clones are kept and a portion is missing. Among roughly 86,000 clones listed, around 83% were seen once. The sequencing input was blood. The receptors were sampled from a person between 18 and 75 years old in good health.

V gene TRBV7-2 combines with J gene TRBJ1-2; D is ambiguous. Germline V lookup: CDR1 SGHTA, CDR2 FQGNSA. This CDR3 is built from 15 residues. Between the trimmed V and J ends, which lost 5 bases and 4 bases, there was a span of 17 bases. CDR3: CASSPPGFKGYGYTF. In DNA form, the CDR3 reads TGTGCCAGCAGCCCTCCGGGGTTTAAGGGCTATGGCTACACCTTC.

V and J are TRBV5-1 and TRBJ2-2; either TRBD1 or TRBD2 may supply D (5 bases each). This CDR3 is 15 amino acids long. Between the trimmed V and J ends, which lost 0 bases and 9 bases, there was a span of 15 bases. The germline gives CDR1 SGHRS, CDR2 YFSETQ. The DNA for the CDR3 is TGCGCCAGCAGCTTGGGACGGGGCACGGGGCGGGAGCTGTTTTTT. Encoded protein: CASSLGRGTGRELFF. The whole variable domain, filled in from reference TRBV5-1 and TRBJ2-2, reads KAGVTQTPRYLIKTRGQQVTLSCSPISGHRSVSWYQQTPGQGLQFLFEYFSETQRNKGNFPGRFSGRQFSNSRSEMNVSTLELGDSALYLCASSLGRGTGRELFFGEGSRLTVL.

The chain has TRBV5-6 and TRBJ1-2; perhaps TRBD1 as D (6 bases). Per germline, CDR1 SGHDT and CDR2 YYEEEE. V was pared by 0 bases and J by 5 bases, with 11 bases between. The CDR3 sequence is 14 residues long. The CDR3 is CASSLGGPGYGYTF. The CDR3 region has the DNA TGTGCCAGCAGCTTGGGGGGGCCGGGGTATGGCTACACCTTC.

The CDR3 nucleotides are TGTGCCTGGGGCAGAGGGGGGTCTGGGGCCAACGTCCTGACTTTC. Amino acids: CAWGRGGSGANVLTF. The rearrangement uses TRBV30 and TRBJ2-6; D tentatively reads TRBD1 or TRBD2 (6 bases each). CDR3 length: 15 residues. Germline assignment: CDR1 GTSNPN and CDR2 SVGIG (reference sequence). Trimming shortened V by 5 bases and J by 1 base, and 12 bases separated the two germline ends.

The chain has TRBV5-6 and TRBJ2-5; D gene uncertain. The CDR3 spans 16 residues. Trimming removed 0 bases from V and 5 bases from J, with 17 bases in between. Germline V lookup: CDR1 SGHDT, CDR2 YYEEEE. The CDR3 DNA reads as TGTGCCAGCAGCTTGGACGGCTTAACAACTCACGAGACCCAGTACTTC. This translates into CASSLDGLTTHETQYF.

J is TRBJ1-6 and V is TRBV6-5; tentatively, D is TRBD1 (5 bases). Germline-derived CDR1 and CDR2 are MNHEY and SVGAGI. The CDR3 consists of 15 residues. V lost 0 bases, J lost 9 bases, and 12 bases lay in between. Here the CDR3 reads CASSYSAGRSSPLHF. The CDR3, as DNA: TGTGCCAGCAGTTACTCGGCAGGGAGAAGTTCACCCCTCCACTTT.

The rearrangement joins TRBV19 to TRBJ1-1; 11 positions match TRBD1. V trimming: 9 bases; J trimming: 4 bases; junction bases outside the gene matches: 13. The CDR3 consists of 16 residues. Germline values: CDR1 LNHDA, CDR2 SQIVND (reference sequence). The CDR3 coding sequence is TGTGCCAGCAATCCCGGGACAGGGGGTTTTACCACTGAAGCTTTCTTT. It specifies CASNPGTGGFTTEAFF.

This chain joins TRBV6-1 and TRBJ2-7; D perhaps matches TRBD1 (7 bases). CDR1 MNHNS and CDR2 SASEGT come from the germline V gene. CDR3 size: 15 residues. V was cut by 4 bases and J by 4 bases, with 17 bases left in between. Written as DNA, the CDR3 is TGTGCCAGCAGTGGCGGGACAGCCGGAAGGTACGAGCAGTACTTC. This encodes CASSGGTAGRYEQYF.

The chain couples TRBV2 to TRBJ2-5; D may be TRBD1 or TRBD2 (5 bases each). Germline V lookup: CDR1 SNHLY, CDR2 FYNNEI. V lost 8 bases, J lost 5 bases, and 15 bases lay in between. The CDR3 is 13 residues long. DNA of the CDR3: TGTGCCAGCTCGGGATCAGGGCCCGAGACCCAGTACTTC. Its translation is CASSGSGPETQYF. Drawing the rest from reference TRBV2 and TRBJ2-5, the complete variable domain is EPEVTQTPSHQVTQMGQEVILRCVPISNHLYFYWYRQILGQKVEFLVSFYNNEISEKSEIFDDQFSVERPDGSNFTLKIRSTKLEDSAMYFCASSGSGPETQYFGPGTRLLVL.

The chain uses TRBV7-9 and TRBJ2-3, with D possibly TRBD2 on 6 matching bases. The length of the CDR3 is 17 residues. Trimming removed 1 base from V and 1 base from J, with 15 bases in between. The germline CDR1 and CDR2 sequences are SEHNR and FQNEAQ (reference sequence). CDR3 coding DNA: TGTGCCAGCAGCTTAGATTTGGGGGGACCAGGCACAGATACGCAGTATTTT. This encodes CASSLDLGGPGTDTQYF.

V usage is TRBV9 and J usage is TRBJ2-7; TRBD1 aligns across 11 bases. In germline, CDR1 is SGDLS, CDR2 YYNGEE. Germline trimming cut 5 bases from V and 1 base from J; bases unmatched to any gene: 5. The CDR3 covers 15 residues. Here the CDR3 DNA reads TGTGCCAGCAGTAGAGGGGACAGGGGGTCCTACGAGCAGTACTTC. Protein product: CASSRGDRGSYEQYF.

The chain carries TRBV7-8 and TRBJ1-1; D uncertain. V was trimmed by 2 bases and J by 0 bases, leaving 7 bases between them. The CDR3 runs to 14 residues. Germline V gene data show CDR1 as SGHVS and CDR2 as FQNEAQ. In DNA, the CDR3 is TGTGCCAGCAGCTTAAGACGGCTGAACACTGAAGCTTTCTTT. Translation: CASSLRRLNTEAFF. Complete variable domain (other parts from reference TRBV7-8 and TRBJ1-1): GAGVSQSPRYKVAKRGQDVALRCDPISGHVSLFWYQQALGQGPEFLTYFQNEAQLDKSGLPSDRFFAERPEGSVSTLKIQRTQQEDSAVYLCASSLRRLNTEAFFGQGTRLTVV.

This clone has more than one count but fewer than ten. This chain joins TRBV5-1 and TRBJ1-4, with TRBD1 as a possible D gene (6 bases). V lost 4 bases and J lost 5, with 9 bases in between. This CDR3 has 13 amino acids. Germline V gives CDR1 SGHRS, CDR2 YFSETQ. CDR3 sequence: CASSEGQNEKLFF. The CDR3, as DNA: TGCGCCAGCAGCGAAGGACAGAATGAAAAACTGTTTTTT. Drawing the rest from reference TRBV5-1 and TRBJ1-4, the complete variable domain is KAGVTQTPRYLIKTRGQQVTLSCSPISGHRSVSWYQQTPGQGLQFLFEYFSETQRNKGNFPGRFSGRQFSNSRSEMNVSTLELGDSALYLCASSEGQNEKLFFGSGTQLSVL.

The chain couples TRBV6-5 to TRBJ1-1; tentative D call: TRBD1 (5 bases). The CDR3 is made up of 16 amino acids. V was clipped by 0 bases and J by 4 bases, with 15 bases between them. From germline, CDR1 is MNHEY and CDR2 SVGAGI. In DNA form, the CDR3 reads TGTGCCAGCAGTTACTCCCCGGGGGTTTGGGGCACTGAAGCTTTCTTT. This encodes CASSYSPGVWGTEAFF.

V is TRBV19 and J is TRBJ1-1; D possibly corresponds to TRBD1 (6 bases). This CDR3 is 14 amino acids long. Germline V gene data show CDR1 as LNHDA and CDR2 as SQIVND (reference sequence). Trimming left V 4 bases short and J 5 bases short, with 14 bases between. DNA of the CDR3: TGTGCCAGTAGTAAATTACAGGGAAAAACTGAAGCTTTCTTT. Its protein product is CASSKLQGKTEAFF.

The J gene is TRBJ1-2, the V gene TRBV30; possibly TRBD1 for D (6 bases). V lost 5 bases and J lost 4, with 8 bases in between. The germline gives CDR1 GTSNPN, CDR2 SVGIG (reference sequence). The CDR3 has 11 residues. CDR3: CAWGQTYGYTF. The CDR3 DNA follows: TGTGCCTGGGGACAGACCTATGGCTACACCTTC.

As regards this clone: Without the conserved terminal phenylalanine or tryptophan, this CDR3 likely stems from a read error. The DNA is left out, because the CDR3 cannot be placed on it with certainty; the CDR3 is given as TCRdb lists it. The chain employs TRBV7-2 and TRBJ2-7. The V gene's germline CDR1 is SGHTA and CDR2 FQGNSA. The CDR3 length equals 13 residues, ends included. The CDR3 sequence: CASSLDPGRLIRS.

The V and J genes are TRBV7-8 and TRBJ2-3; D is undetermined. With 0 bases removed from V and 3 bases from J, the gap between germline ends came to 7 bases. CDR3 length: 14 amino acids. The germline gives CDR1 SGHVS, CDR2 FQNEAQ. CDR3 DNA sequence: TGTGCCAGCAGCTTAGCCCCATGGACAGATACGCAGTATTTT. Protein sequence: CASSLAPWTDTQYF.

The chain joins TRBV18 to TRBJ2-4; tentative D call: TRBD2 (6 bases). Trimming removed 3 bases from V and 6 bases from J, with 6 bases in between. CDR3 length: 12 amino acids. Germline CDR1 and CDR2: KGHSH and LQKENI. CDR3 protein: CASSPEGNIQYF. In DNA, the CDR3 is TGTGCCAGCTCACCGGAGGGAAACATTCAGTACTTC. Using reference TRBV18 and TRBJ2-4 for the parts outside the CDR3, the full variable domain is NAGVMQNPRHLVRRRGQEARLRCSPMKGHSHVYWYRQLPEEGLKFMVYLQKENIIDESGMPKERFSAEFPKEGPSILRIQQVVRGDSAAYFCASSPEGNIQYFGAGTRLSVL.

This clone was recorded only once. The chain links TRBV2 to TRBJ2-5, with 8 bases that match TRBD1. Unmatched junction bases numbered 12, after V lost 7 bases and J lost 5 bases. This CDR3 has 15 amino acids. Germline CDR1 and CDR2: SNHLY and FYNNEI. This chain's CDR3 is CASTGGQGAWETQYF. CDR3 bases: TGTGCCAGCACCGGAGGACAGGGAGCTTGGGAGACCCAGTACTTC. Filled out from reference TRBV2 and TRBJ2-5, the complete variable domain reads EPEVTQTPSHQVTQMGQEVILRCVPISNHLYFYWYRQILGQKVEFLVSFYNNEISEKSEIFDDQFSVERPDGSNFTLKIRSTKLEDSAMYFCASTGGQGAWETQYFGPGTRLLVL.

This clone was found once. This chain connects TRBV7-2 to TRBJ2-5; D not certain. The V end was cut by 4 bases, the J end by 1 base, with 13 bases between. The CDR3 runs to 15 residues. Germline lookup yields CDR1 SGHTA and CDR2 FQGNSA. In DNA form, the CDR3 reads TGTGCCAGCAGCTCACCGGTGGTACTCCAAGAGACCCAGTACTTC. This gives the protein CASSSPVVLQETQYF.

This chain connects TRBV2 to TRBJ2-3; D is unclear. V gave up 1 base and J gave up 4 bases, with 9 bases separating them. The germline V gene encodes CDR1 SNHLY and CDR2 FYNNEI. The CDR3 contains 14 residues. Here the CDR3 reads CASSEEMGPDTQYF. CDR3 nucleotides: TGTGCCAGCAGTGAAGAGATGGGCCCAGATACGCAGTATTTT.

The J gene is TRBJ1-1, the V gene TRBV7-2; D remains unclear. CDR3 length: 15 amino acids. Germline V gene sequence: CDR1 SGHTA, CDR2 FQGNSA. Trimming took 2 bases from V and 5 from J, leaving 15 bases between them. The CDR3 protein is CASSLNIGWGTEAFF. CDR3 sequence (DNA): TGTGCCAGCAGCTTAAATATCGGGTGGGGTACTGAAGCTTTCTTT.

With regard to this clone: One junction end does not reproduce the germline sequence, and a read error may be involved. This sample includes further DNA sequences coding for the same CDR3. The chain has TRBV4-1 and TRBJ2-7; unclear D gene. CDR1 and CDR2 from the germline V gene are MGHRA and YSYEKL. This CDR3 spans 13 amino acids. The CDR3 here is CASSQDRLYEQYF. The CDR3 DNA reads as TGCGCCAGTAGCCAAGACCGGCTTTACGAGCAGTACTTC.